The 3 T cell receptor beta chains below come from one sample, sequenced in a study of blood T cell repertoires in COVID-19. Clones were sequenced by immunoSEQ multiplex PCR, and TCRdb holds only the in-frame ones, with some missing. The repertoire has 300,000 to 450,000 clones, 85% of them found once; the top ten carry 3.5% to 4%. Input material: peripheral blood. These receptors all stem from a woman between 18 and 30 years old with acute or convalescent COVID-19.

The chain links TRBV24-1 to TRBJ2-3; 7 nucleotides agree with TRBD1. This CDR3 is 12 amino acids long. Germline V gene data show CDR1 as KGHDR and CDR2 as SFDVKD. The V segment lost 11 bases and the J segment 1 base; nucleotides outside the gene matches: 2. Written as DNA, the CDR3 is TGTGCCATAGGACAGGGCACAGATACGCAGTATTTT. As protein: CAIGQGTDTQYF.

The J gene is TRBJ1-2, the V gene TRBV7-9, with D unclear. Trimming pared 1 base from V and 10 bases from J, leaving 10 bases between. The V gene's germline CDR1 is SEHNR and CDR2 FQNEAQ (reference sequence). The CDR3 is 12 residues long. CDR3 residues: CASSLGVLAYTF. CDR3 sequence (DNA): TGTGCCAGCAGCTTAGGTGTATTGGCCTACACCTTC.

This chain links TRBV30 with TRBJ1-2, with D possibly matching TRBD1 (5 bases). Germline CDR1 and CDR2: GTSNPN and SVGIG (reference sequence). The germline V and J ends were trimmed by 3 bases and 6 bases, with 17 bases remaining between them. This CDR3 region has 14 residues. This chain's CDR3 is CAWRPMGGWDGYTF. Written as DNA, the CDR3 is TGTGCCTGGAGACCCATGGGGGGTTGGGATGGCTACACCTTC. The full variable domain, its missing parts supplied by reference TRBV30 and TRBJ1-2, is SQTIHQWPATLVQPVGSPLSLECTVEGTSNPNLYWYRQAAGRGLQLLFYSVGIGQISSEVPQNLSASRPQDRQFILSSKKLLLSDSGFYLCAWRPMGGWDGYTFGSGTRLTVV.